The 24 T cell receptor beta chains below all came from one sample that was sequenced in a study of pediatric ulcerative colitis. This table comes from immunoSEQ multiplex PCR, and its TCRdb copy is limited to in-frame clones, with some not included. Among roughly 30,000 clones listed, roughly four fifths were seen once. Sequencing was done on a sample of blood. The receptors come from a boy younger than 18 with severe ulcerative colitis.

CDR3 sequence (DNA): TGCGCCAGCAGCCGCGGAGCTCCCGGTTGGAACACTGAAGCTTTCTTT. Translated: CASSRGAPGWNTEAFF. The gene calls are TRBV5-1 and TRBJ1-1, with D unresolved. The germline gives CDR1 SGHRS, CDR2 YFSETQ. V lost 4 bases and J lost 1, with 17 bases in between. The CDR3 has 16 amino acids. Using reference TRBV5-1 and TRBJ1-1 for the parts outside the CDR3, the full variable domain is KAGVTQTPRYLIKTRGQQVTLSCSPISGHRSVSWYQQTPGQGLQFLFEYFSETQRNKGNFPGRFSGRQFSNSRSEMNVSTLELGDSALYLCASSRGAPGWNTEAFFGQGTRLTVV.

V is TRBV5-8 and J is TRBJ1-5; a weak D match, TRBD1 (6 bases). With 4 bases removed from V and 5 bases from J, the gap between germline ends came to 13 bases. The CDR3 sequence is 14 residues long. Germline values: CDR1 SGHTS, CDR2 YDEGEE. The CDR3 here is CASSSGQLYQPQHF. The CDR3 nucleotides read TGTGCCAGCAGCAGCGGACAGCTATATCAGCCCCAGCATTTT.

This clone was counted only a few times. The chain uses TRBV23-1 and TRBJ1-6, with D maybe TRBD1 (5 bases). TRBV23-1 is identified as an open reading frame with a role that is uncertain. The V end was cut by 2 bases, the J end by 5 bases, with 10 bases between. The CDR3 covers 15 residues. The CDR3 loop is CASSQRGRDNSPLHF. The DNA for the CDR3 is TGCGCCAGCAGTCAAAGAGGCAGGGATAATTCACCCCTCCACTTT.

The chain employs TRBV27 and TRBJ1-6; D is unresolved. V was pared by 3 bases and J by 0 bases, with 6 bases between. Germline V gives CDR1 MNHEY, CDR2 SMNVEV (reference sequence). The CDR3 contains 15 residues. CDR3 DNA: TGTGCCAGCAGTTTGACGAGCTCCTATAATTCACCCCTCCACTTT. Amino acids: CASSLTSSYNSPLHF.

This chain joins TRBV18 and TRBJ2-7; perhaps TRBD1 as D (6 bases). Trimming took 2 bases from V and 6 from J, leaving 20 bases between them. The CDR3 has 16 residues. Germline V gene lookup returns CDR1 KGHSH and CDR2 LQKENI. The chain's CDR3 is CASSPMGARLLFEQYF. Written as DNA, the CDR3 is TGTGCCAGCTCACCAATGGGGGCCCGCCTTCTATTCGAGCAGTACTTC.

The rearrangement links TRBV7-9 to TRBJ2-7; 14 bases align to TRBD2. Germline V CDR1 and CDR2: SEHNR, FQNEAQ (reference sequence). CDR3 size: 15 residues. The ends lost 4 bases at V and 7 bases at J; junction bases unmatched: 6. The CDR3 reads CASSYGTSGGEEQYF. DNA of the CDR3: TGTGCCAGCAGCTACGGGACTAGCGGGGGAGAAGAGCAGTACTTC.

The chain joins TRBV7-9 to TRBJ1-1, with TRBD1 as a possible D gene (5 bases). Germline values: CDR1 SEHNR, CDR2 FQNEAQ (reference sequence). The CDR3 covers 13 residues. Trimming left V 5 bases short and J 2 bases short, with 9 bases between. CDR3 loop: CASSPQGNTEAFF. For the CDR3, the DNA is TGTGCCAGCAGCCCGCAGGGAAACACTGAAGCTTTCTTT.

The chain couples TRBV18 to TRBJ2-3; D is undetermined. V was cut by 1 base and J by 1 base, with 9 bases left in between. There are 15 residues in the CDR3. Germline lookup yields CDR1 KGHSH and CDR2 LQKENI. The chain's CDR3 is CASSPQLVGTDTQYF. CDR3 coding DNA: TGTGCCAGCTCACCACAACTTGTCGGCACAGATACGCAGTATTTT.

This rearrangement joins TRBV6-6 to TRBJ2-7; D is possibly TRBD1 (6 bases). Germline CDR1 is MNHNY and CDR2 is SVGAGI (reference sequence). The CDR3 runs to 14 residues. V dropped 2 bases and J dropped 1 base, with 9 bases sitting between them. In nucleotides, the CDR3 is TGTGCCAGCAGTTACGGACAGTATTCCTACGAGCAGTACTTC. Its translation: CASSYGQYSYEQYF.

This chain joins TRBV10-3 and TRBJ2-5; no firm D call. This CDR3 comprises 12 residues. Germline CDR1 reads ENHRY; CDR2 reads SYGVKD. V lost 2 bases to trimming and J lost 4 bases, with 5 bases between them. The CDR3: CAISESAETQYF. CDR3 coding DNA: TGTGCCATCAGTGAGAGTGCAGAGACCCAGTACTTC.

The J gene is TRBJ1-2, the V gene TRBV28; the D is unclear. The germline V gene encodes CDR1 MDHEN and CDR2 SYDVKM. The CDR3 contains 14 residues. V lost 6 bases and J 8 bases, leaving 19 bases between the germline ends. CDR3 nucleotide sequence: TGTGCCAGCAGATCAGTAAGTCGAGGGAACGGCTACACCTTC. This gives the protein CASRSVSRGNGYTF.

The chain joins TRBV19 to TRBJ2-1; 9 positions match TRBD2. V was pared by 7 bases and J by 5 bases, with 6 bases of the junction left unmatched. From germline, CDR1 is LNHDA and CDR2 SQIVND (reference sequence). The CDR3 is 14 amino acids. The CDR3 loop is CASKPSGAHNEQFF. CDR3 in DNA: TGTGCCAGTAAGCCTAGCGGGGCCCACAATGAGCAGTTCTTC. The variable domain in full, completed from reference TRBV19 and TRBJ2-1, reads DGGITQSPKYLFRKEGQNVTLSCEQNLNHDAMYWYRQDPGQGLRLIYYSQIVNDFQKGDIAEGYSVSREKKESFPLTVTSAQKNPTAFYLCASKPSGAHNEQFFGPGTRLTVL.

The chain uses TRBV6-1 and TRBJ1-2; TRBD1 matches 7 bases. With V trimmed by 7 bases and J by 4 bases, 6 bases remained unmatched. CDR3 length: 13 residues. CDR1 is MNHNS, CDR2 SASEGT, per germline. The CDR3 here is CASTPQGSYGYTF. Written as DNA, the CDR3 is TGTGCCAGCACCCCACAGGGGAGCTATGGCTACACCTTC.

This clone was observed a few times. The V gene is TRBV30, the J gene TRBJ1-1; D perhaps matches TRBD1 (6 bases). The CDR3 contains 14 residues. Germline values: CDR1 GTSNPN, CDR2 SVGIG (reference sequence). Trimming cost V 5 bases and J 1 base, with 14 bases left between them. CDR3 sequence: CAWGRQASNTEAFF. In DNA form, the CDR3 reads TGTGCCTGGGGAAGACAGGCCTCGAACACTGAAGCTTTCTTT.

This chain links TRBV6-6 with TRBJ1-6, with 7 positions matching TRBD1. V was pared by 5 bases and J by 8 bases, with 9 bases of the junction left unmatched. The CDR3 runs to 15 residues. Germline V gene lookup returns CDR1 MNHNY and CDR2 SVGAGI (reference sequence). CDR3 region: CASSHESGQYSPLHF. CDR3 nucleotide sequence: TGTGCCAGCAGTCACGAATCGGGACAGTATTCACCCCTCCACTTT.

This chain connects TRBV4-1 to TRBJ1-1, with a tentative D call TRBD1 (5 bases). This CDR3 has 18 amino acids. V gave up 2 bases and J gave up 0 bases, with 19 bases separating them. Germline CDR1 and CDR2: MGHRA and YSYEKL. The CDR3 here is CASSQTPPEGHMNTEAFF. The CDR3 DNA follows: TGCGCCAGCAGCCAAACGCCCCCCGAGGGGCACATGAACACTGAAGCTTTCTTT.

This clone was seen only a few times. The CDR3 DNA reads TGTGCCAGCAGCCACTCCGGGACAGACATCTATGGCTACACCTTC. Encoded protein: CASSHSGTDIYGYTF. The rearrangement uses TRBV14 and TRBJ1-2; 7 bases agree with TRBD1. V dropped 3 bases and J dropped 4; count of bases not matched to a gene: 8. Germline V gives CDR1 SGHDN, CDR2 FVKESK. The CDR3 is made up of 15 amino acids. Variable domain in full (rest from reference TRBV14 and TRBJ1-2): EAGVTQFPSHSVIEKGQTVTLRCDPISGHDNLYWYRRVMGKEIKFLLHFVKESKQDESGMPNNRFLAERTGGTYSTLKVQPAELEDSGVYFCASSHSGTDIYGYTFGSGTRLTVV.

The V call is TRBV7-7, the J call TRBJ2-5; tentative D call: TRBD2 (5 bases). The V end lost 1 base, the J end lost 2 bases, and 14 bases lay between the germline ends. The germline V gene has CDR1 SSHAT and CDR2 FNYEAQ (reference sequence). The CDR3 is 16 amino acids. CDR3: CASSLGRSIAQETQYF. CDR3 DNA sequence: TGTGCCAGCAGCTTAGGACGGTCAATAGCGCAAGAGACCCAGTACTTC.

The chain has TRBV5-8 and TRBJ2-7, with 7 bases fitting TRBD1. This CDR3 has 14 amino acids. CDR1 SGHTS and CDR2 YDEGEE come from the germline V gene. Unmatched junction bases numbered 6, after V lost 3 bases and J lost 3 bases. CDR3 coding DNA: TGTGCCAGCAGCTCCTGGACAGGATACTACGAGCAGTACTTC. This sequence encodes CASSSWTGYYEQYF.

The chain combines TRBV5-1 with TRBJ1-4; the D is unclear. This CDR3 comprises 13 residues. Germline values: CDR1 SGHRS, CDR2 YFSETQ. V gave up 1 base and J gave up 8 bases, with 9 bases separating them. DNA of the CDR3: TGCGCCAGCAGCTTGCTTTCGGGGGAAAAACTGTTTTTT. This translates into CASSLLSGEKLFF.

This chain joins TRBV27 and TRBJ1-2; D not certain. The germline V gene has CDR1 MNHEY and CDR2 SMNVEV (reference sequence). V was pared by 3 bases and J by 6 bases, with 14 bases between. CDR3 size: 14 residues. CDR3 region: CASSLREHSDGYTF. The CDR3 nucleotides are TGTGCCAGCAGTTTGAGAGAGCATTCGGATGGCTACACCTTC.

The chain recombines TRBV5-1 with TRBJ1-6; D is unclear. V lost 5 bases to trimming and J lost 8 bases, with 11 bases between them. The CDR3 length is 13 residues. Germline CDR1 SGHRS, CDR2 YFSETQ. The CDR3 DNA reads TGCGCCAGCAGTCTTGGCTTAGATTCACCCCTCCACTTT. Amino acids: CASSLGLDSPLHF.

The chain recombines TRBV10-3 with TRBJ1-1, with 7 bases fitting TRBD1. Germline values: CDR1 ENHRY, CDR2 SYGVKD. The CDR3 is 16 amino acids. J lost 0 bases, V lost 5 bases, and 9 bases had no gene match. CDR3 protein: CAISIGTELLNTEAFF. DNA for the CDR3: TGTGCCATCAGTATCGGGACAGAACTACTGAACACTGAAGCTTTCTTT.

The chain joins TRBV25-1 to TRBJ1-5; the D is unclear. Germline CDR1 and CDR2: MGHDK and SYGVNS. The length of the CDR3 is 15 residues. Trimming took 4 bases from V and 7 from J, leaving 17 bases between them. The CDR3 sequence is CASSGSYSGGQPQHF. The DNA of the CDR3 is TGTGCCAGCAGTGGGTCCTACTCCGGAGGGCAGCCCCAGCATTTT. The variable domain in full, completed from reference TRBV25-1 and TRBJ1-5, reads EADIYQTPRYLVIGTGKKITLECSQTMGHDKMYWYQQDPGMELHLIHYSYGVNSTEKGDLSSESTVSRIRTEHFPLTLESARPSHTSQYLCASSGSYSGGQPQHFGDGTRLSIL.